What follows are 10 T cell receptor beta chains derived from one specimen sequenced in a study of T cells in Graves' hyperthyroidism and ophthalmopathy (dated by TCRdb to between 2017 and 2020). Library preparation employed multiplex PCR. Sequencing took place on an Illumina HiSeq 2000. Amplification of TCR beta CDR3 regions was carried out from RNA transcripts. The TCR CDR3 was subjected to a first round of RT-PCR using the HTBI primer set and the Qiagen OneStep RT-PCR kit. TCRdb reran the public reads through fastp at Q25 and MiXCR, keeping productive beta chains. Rows merge per CDR3 protein into single entries with the most common DNA and genes. The sample includes 130,000 to 150,000 distinct CDR3 sequences, with over 20% observed a single time. The ten biggest clones cover about two thirds of the sample. Sequencing input: blood. The source is a woman between 45 and 60 years old with Graves' hyperthyroidism that later progressed to Graves' ophthalmopathy.

This clonotype came up a few times. J is TRBJ2-3 and V is TRBV20-1; D uncertain. V gave up 5 bases and J gave up 1 base, with 10 bases separating them. Germline CDR1 reads DFQATT; CDR2 reads SNEGSKA (reference sequence). The CDR3 totals 13 residues. The CDR3 here is CSAPRVGTDTQYF. CDR3 nucleotides: TGCAGTGCTCCCCGGGTAGGCACAGATACGCAGTATTTT.

Ten or more counts support this clonotype. The genes are TRBV2 and TRBJ1-1; TRBD1 aligns across 8 bases. Germline CDR1 SNHLY, CDR2 FYNNEI. Unmatched junction bases numbered 6, after V lost 5 bases and J lost 1 base. The CDR3 contains 15 residues. CDR3 DNA: TGTGCCAGCAGTCGCCGAGGACAGGGGAACACTGAAGCTTTCTTT. Translation: CASSRRGQGNTEAFF.

Many counts were recorded for this clonotype. The V and J genes are TRBV9 and TRBJ1-2; TRBD1 aligns across 9 bases. The germline V gene encodes CDR1 SGDLS and CDR2 YYNGEE. The length of the CDR3 is 14 residues. V trimming: 0 bases; J trimming: 3 bases; junction bases outside the gene matches: 0. CDR3 nucleotides: TGTGCCAGCAGCGTAGGGACAGGGGACTATGGCTACACCTTC. Its protein product is CASSVGTGDYGYTF.

This clonotype was counted many times. The gene calls are TRBV4-1 and TRBJ2-5; D ambiguous. This CDR3 is 15 amino acids long. The V gene lost 0 bases and the J gene lost 1 base, with 9 bases spanning the gap. CDR1 and CDR2 (germline): MGHRA, YSYEKL. The CDR3 DNA sequence: TGCGCCAGCAGCCAAGATGGTGTGGCCCAAGAGACCCAGTACTTC. Translated: CASSQDGVAQETQYF.

This clonotype was seen at least ten times. The chain couples TRBV12-3 or TRBV12-4 to TRBJ1-1; TRBD1 is a possible D gene (6 bases). The germline V and J ends were trimmed by 0 bases and 8 bases, with 16 bases remaining between them. CDR3 length: 15 amino acids. The CDR3 loop is CASSLADGRRGEAFF. Here the CDR3 DNA reads TGTGCCAGCAGTTTAGCAGACGGCCGCAGGGGAGAAGCTTTCTTT.

This clonotype has at least ten counts. J is TRBJ2-5 and V is TRBV6-1, with TRBD2 matching 7 bases. The CDR3 length is 14 residues. Trimming removed 6 bases from V and 8 bases from J; junction bases left unmatched: 12. CDR1 is MNHNS and CDR2 is SASEGT in the germline V gene. The CDR3 DNA follows: TGTGCCAGCAGAAGCGGGGCCCTAGGGGATACCCAGTACTTC. This sequence encodes CASRSGALGDTQYF.

This clonotype has only a few counts. V and J are TRBV5-6 and TRBJ2-2; D call uncertain. Trimming stripped 0 bases from V and 4 bases from J, with 16 bases between. The length of the CDR3 is 17 residues. The germline CDR1 and CDR2 sequences are SGHDT and YYEEEE. In DNA form, the CDR3 reads TGTGCCAGCAGCTTGGCCAAGTGGCGGTTGGCCACCGGGGAGCTGTTTTTT. Translating it yields CASSLAKWRLATGELFF.

This chain joins TRBV19 and TRBJ2-3, with D possibly TRBD1 on 6 matching bases. The CDR3 runs to 13 residues. Germline V gene sequence: CDR1 LNHDA, CDR2 SQIVND (reference sequence). V was cut by 6 bases and J by 3 bases, with 10 bases left in between. The CDR3 DNA reads as TGTGCCAGTAGGCTAGGGGGTACAGATACGCAGTATTTT. Its translation: CASRLGGTDTQYF.

Regarding this clonotype: This may be a read error, as it is one base from a much larger clone. This rearrangement joins TRBV24-1 to TRBJ2-1, with 7 bases matching TRBD2. Germline CDR1 reads KGHDR; CDR2 reads SFDVKD. The CDR3 runs to 16 residues. The J segment lost 4 bases and the V segment lost 5 bases, leaving 10 bases of the junction unmatched. CDR3 residues: CATSVRGRARYNEQFF. For the CDR3, the DNA is TGTGCCACCAGTGTACGAGGGAGGGCCCGTTACAATGAGCAGTTCTTC.

The CDR3 sequence: CATSDPTSGRAGSYNEQFF. The CDR3 coding sequence is TGTGCCACCAGTGACCCGACTAGCGGGAGAGCGGGCTCCTACAATGAGCAGTTCTTC. This chain uses TRBV24-1 with TRBJ2-1, with 12 positions matching TRBD2. Trimming took 4 bases from V and 0 from J; bases not matched to a gene: 9. The CDR3 length is 19 residues. CDR1 is KGHDR, CDR2 SFDVKD, per germline.